This TCR beta chain was captured in a study of T cell repertoires in cytomegalovirus infection. Study summary: Matching HLA type, along with CMV infection, was indicated by public TCR beta signatures. Study results and limitations: What dominated the ex vivo response were HLA-C-restricted CMV-specific TCR beta clonotypes.

This CDR3 has 15 amino acids. V was shortened by 0 bases and J by 2 bases, with 6 bases between the two germline ends. Germline CDR1 is KGHDR and CDR2 is SFDVKD. TCRdb called the reads again in MiXCR, with one record for every CDR3 protein. The sample has about 740,000 distinct CDR3 sequences, 35% to 45% seen once; the top ten hold about 2.8%. This clonotype was seen only once. What it recognizes is unknown. This TCR derives from a human donor in good health (CMV status not recorded). Some clones in this sample may be carry-over from other donors' samples. The chain combines TRBV24-1 with TRBJ2-2; D is undetermined. Sequencing was carried out using PBMCs. The CDR3 region has the DNA TGTGCCACCAGTGATTTGGGAGATAACACCGGGGAGCTGTTTTTT. It yields the protein CATSDLGDNTGELFF.